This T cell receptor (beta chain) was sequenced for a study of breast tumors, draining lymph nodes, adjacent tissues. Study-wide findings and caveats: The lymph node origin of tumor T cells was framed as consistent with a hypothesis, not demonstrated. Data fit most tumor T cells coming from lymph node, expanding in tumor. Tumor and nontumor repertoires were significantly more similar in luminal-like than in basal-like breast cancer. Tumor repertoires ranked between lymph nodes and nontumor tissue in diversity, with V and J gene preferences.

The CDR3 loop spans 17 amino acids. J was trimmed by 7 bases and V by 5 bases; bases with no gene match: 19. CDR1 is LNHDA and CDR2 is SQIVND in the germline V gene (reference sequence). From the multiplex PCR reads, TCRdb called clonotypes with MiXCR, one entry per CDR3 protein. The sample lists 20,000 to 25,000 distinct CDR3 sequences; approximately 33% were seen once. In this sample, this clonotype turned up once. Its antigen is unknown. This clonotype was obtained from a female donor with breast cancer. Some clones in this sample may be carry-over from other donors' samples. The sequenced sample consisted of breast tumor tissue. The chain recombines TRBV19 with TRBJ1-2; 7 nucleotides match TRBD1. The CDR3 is CASSPLLGDSADVGYTF. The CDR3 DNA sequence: TGTGCCAGTAGTCCCCTCCTAGGGGACAGCGCGGACGTTGGCTACACCTTC.